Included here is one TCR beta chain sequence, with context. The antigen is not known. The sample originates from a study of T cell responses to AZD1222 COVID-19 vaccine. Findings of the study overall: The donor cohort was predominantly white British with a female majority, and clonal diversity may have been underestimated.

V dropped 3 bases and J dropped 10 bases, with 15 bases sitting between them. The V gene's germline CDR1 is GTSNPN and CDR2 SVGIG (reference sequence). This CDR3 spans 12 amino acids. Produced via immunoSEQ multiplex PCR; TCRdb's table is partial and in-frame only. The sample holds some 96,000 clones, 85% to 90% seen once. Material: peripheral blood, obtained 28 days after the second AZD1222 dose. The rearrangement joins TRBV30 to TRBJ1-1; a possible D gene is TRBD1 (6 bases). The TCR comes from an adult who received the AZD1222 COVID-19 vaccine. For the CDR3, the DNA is TGTGCCTGGAGGGGGGCAGAGCTATCAGCTTTCTTT. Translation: CAWRGAELSAFF. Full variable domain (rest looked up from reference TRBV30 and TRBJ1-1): SQTIHQWPATLVQPVGSPLSLECTVEGTSNPNLYWYRQAAGRGLQLLFYSVGIGQISSEVPQNLSASRPQDRQFILSSKKLLLSDSGFYLCAWRGAELSAFFGQGTRLTVV.